This entry lists 20 T cell receptor beta chains sequenced from one sample in a study of technical replicates of blood from several donors. Produced via immunoSEQ multiplex PCR; TCRdb's table is partial and in-frame only. This sample yields more than 75,000 clones, of which less than 96% are seen a single time; approximately 0.36% belongs to the top ten. Material for sequencing was T cells isolated from PBMCs. The receptors shown here come from a human donor in good health.

This clone was detected once. The chain is built from TRBV29-1 and TRBJ1-4; D may be TRBD1 (5 bases). The CDR3 has 13 residues. V was pared by 4 bases and J by 13 bases, with 19 bases between. The germline gives CDR1 SQVTM, CDR2 ANQGSEA. CDR3 loop: CSVGGQANVGLFF. Here the CDR3 DNA reads TGCAGCGTTGGGGGCCAGGCTAACGTTGGACTGTTTTTT.

J is TRBJ2-7 and V is TRBV10-3; D might be TRBD1 (6 bases). CDR3 length equals 12 residues. Trimming left V 11 bases short and J 5 bases short, with 16 bases between. Per germline, CDR1 ENHRY and CDR2 SYGVKD. DNA for the CDR3: TGTGCCTCATCCTCCGGGGACAACGAGCAGTACTTC. It encodes CASSSGDNEQYF.

The chain couples TRBV19 to TRBJ2-3, with D possibly matching TRBD1 (5 bases). Trimming left V 3 bases short and J 2 bases short, with 9 bases between. Germline CDR1 and CDR2: LNHDA and SQIVND (reference sequence). The CDR3 has 14 amino acids. CDR3 sequence reads: CASSIRADTDTQYF. The CDR3, as DNA: TGTGCCAGTAGTATCAGGGCTGACACAGATACGCAGTATTTT.

V and J are TRBV7-3 and TRBJ1-2, with D perhaps TRBD1 (6 bases). V was trimmed by 1 base and J by 4 bases, leaving 13 bases between them. Germline CDR1 is SGHTA and CDR2 is FQGTGA. CDR3 size: 15 residues. CDR3 region: CASSLSGGASYGYTF. CDR3 DNA: TGTGCCAGCAGCTTAAGTGGGGGCGCTTCCTATGGCTACACCTTC.

This chain joins TRBV27 and TRBJ2-2; D unclear. CDR1 MNHEY and CDR2 SMNVEV come from the germline V gene (reference sequence). The CDR3 runs to 12 residues. Trimming pared 5 bases from V and 3 bases from J, leaving 4 bases between. CDR3 in amino acids: CASSPDTGELFF. Written as DNA, the CDR3 is TGTGCCAGCAGTCCCGACACCGGGGAGCTGTTTTTT.

This chain joins TRBV18 and TRBJ2-1; 8 bases fit TRBD2. The V and J ends lost 2 bases and 4 bases, in that order; junction bases with no gene match: 13. CDR1 and CDR2 (germline): KGHSH, LQKENI. This CDR3 contains 18 residues. The DNA for the CDR3 is TGTGCCAGCTCACCAAACCCGATTGGTAGCGGGGTTTACAATGAGCAGTTCTTC. This codes for CASSPNPIGSGVYNEQFF.

This rearrangement joins TRBV27 to TRBJ2-7; TRBD1 is a possible D gene (6 bases). CDR1 and CDR2 from the germline V gene are MNHEY and SMNVEV (reference sequence). The length of the CDR3 is 16 residues. With 6 bases removed from V and 3 bases from J, the gap between germline ends came to 21 bases. CDR3 residues: CASSPGVRQMGYEQYF. CDR3 coding DNA: TGTGCCAGCAGCCCAGGGGTCAGACAAATGGGCTACGAGCAGTACTTC.

The chain links TRBV19 to TRBJ2-7, with 10 bases lining up with TRBD2. Trimming took 3 bases from V and 6 from J; bases not matched to a gene: 5. The CDR3 runs 14 residues. From germline, CDR1 is LNHDA and CDR2 SQIVND (reference sequence). CDR3 coding DNA: TGTGCCAGTAGTATTCTAGCGGGAGAAGGCGAGCAGTACTTC. This translates into CASSILAGEGEQYF.

This clone was seen only once. The V and J genes are TRBV19 and TRBJ2-1, with TRBD1 matching 9 bases. Trimming removed 7 bases from V and 5 bases from J; junction bases left unmatched: 9. The germline CDR1 and CDR2 sequences are LNHDA and SQIVND (reference sequence). The CDR3 extends over 15 amino acids. The CDR3 coding sequence is TGTGCCAGTAAGATGGTGACAGGGGGTAACAATGAGCAGTTCTTC. It is translated as CASKMVTGGNNEQFF.

V gene TRBV14 combines with J gene TRBJ1-1, with 8 bases that match TRBD1. V lost 4 bases to trimming and J lost 1 base; unmatched junction nucleotides: 8. The germline V gene has CDR1 SGHDN and CDR2 FVKESK. The CDR3 length is 16 residues. The CDR3 loop reads CASSRVGQGRNTEAFF. Written as DNA, the CDR3 is TGTGCCAGCAGCCGGGTAGGACAGGGACGGAACACTGAAGCTTTCTTT.

CDR3: CASKHWEYGETQYF. CDR3 DNA sequence: TGTGCCAGTAAACACTGGGAGTATGGGGAGACCCAGTACTTC. The gene calls are TRBV19 and TRBJ2-5, with D possibly being TRBD2 (5 bases). The V end lost 7 bases, the J end lost 5 bases, and 17 bases lay between the germline ends. The CDR3 length is 14 residues. Germline CDR1 reads LNHDA; CDR2 reads SQIVND (reference sequence).

The V gene is TRBV6-5, the J gene TRBJ2-7; 10 positions match TRBD2. Germline V CDR1 and CDR2: MNHEY, SVGAGI. Trimming cost V 6 bases and J 9 bases; bases outside gene matches: 11. This CDR3 is built from 14 residues. The DNA of the CDR3 is TGTGCCAGCAGCTTCACTAGCGGGAACGTCAGGCAGTACTTC. Its protein is CASSFTSGNVRQYF.

This sequence joins TRBV27 and TRBJ2-3; D is perhaps TRBD2 (6 bases). Trimming stripped 7 bases from V and 0 bases from J, with 8 bases between. This CDR3 spans 13 amino acids. Germline lookup yields CDR1 MNHEY and CDR2 SMNVEV (reference sequence). This CDR3 reads CASTGGSTDTQYF. CDR3 bases: TGTGCCAGCACCGGGGGTAGCACAGATACGCAGTATTTT.

V is TRBV7-9 and J is TRBJ1-2, with D perhaps matching TRBD1 (6 bases). This CDR3 spans 14 amino acids. V lost 1 base to trimming and J lost 6 bases, with 12 bases between them. Germline-derived CDR1 and CDR2 are SEHNR and FQNEAQ (reference sequence). The CDR3 region has the DNA TGTGCCAGCAGCTTAGGTAGTACAGGGAATGGCTACACCTTC. Protein product: CASSLGSTGNGYTF.

The chain uses TRBV2 and TRBJ2-7; 10 nucleotides agree with TRBD1. This CDR3 comprises 14 residues. The ends lost 3 bases at V and 5 bases at J; junction bases unmatched: 4. Germline V CDR1 and CDR2: SNHLY, FYNNEI. The CDR3 bases are TGTGCCAGCAGTGAGGGGACAGGGGTCCACGAGCAGTACTTC. It codes for CASSEGTGVHEQYF.

The chain employs TRBV28 and TRBJ1-5; 10 nucleotides align to TRBD1. The CDR3 runs 14 residues. Germline CDR1 MDHEN, CDR2 SYDVKM. The J segment lost 6 bases and the V segment lost 6 bases, leaving 5 bases of the junction unmatched. In nucleotides, the CDR3 is TGTGCCAGCAGATGGACAGGGGGGGGTCAGCCCCAGCATTTT. This codes for CASRWTGGGQPQHF.

The J gene is TRBJ1-5, the V gene TRBV11-2; D is unresolved. Trimming cost V 0 bases and J 11 bases, with 11 bases left between them. Germline CDR1 and CDR2: SGHAT and FQNNGV. This CDR3 region has 13 residues. CDR3 residues: CASSLDAASAQHF. The CDR3, as DNA: TGTGCCAGCAGCTTAGATGCGGCTTCGGCCCAGCATTTT.

The chain combines TRBV9 with TRBJ2-7, with TRBD2 as a possible D gene (6 bases). This CDR3 has 15 amino acids. Germline CDR1 SGDLS, CDR2 YYNGEE. Trimming pared 1 base from V and 4 bases from J, leaving 15 bases between. The CDR3 reads CASSVSTGVGYEQYF. In DNA, the CDR3 is TGTGCCAGCAGCGTATCTACGGGAGTTGGGTACGAGCAGTACTTC.

This rearrangement joins TRBV28 to TRBJ1-1, with 7 bases lining up with TRBD1. This CDR3 is 14 amino acids long. Per germline, CDR1 MDHEN and CDR2 SYDVKM. Trimming took 4 bases from V and 5 from J; bases not matched to a gene: 7. The CDR3 loop is CASSYARGYTEAFF. In DNA, the CDR3 is TGTGCCAGCAGTTATGCCAGGGGGTATACTGAAGCTTTCTTT.

V gene TRBV6-1 combines with J gene TRBJ2-3, with a possible D match to TRBD2 (6 bases). Germline V CDR1 and CDR2: MNHNS, SASEGT. The CDR3 has 16 amino acids. With 3 bases removed from V and 2 bases from J, the gap between germline ends came to 15 bases. The CDR3 reads CASSDAGAGHTDTQYF. CDR3 in DNA: TGTGCCAGCAGTGACGCTGGAGCGGGCCACACAGATACGCAGTATTTT.